The entry that follows covers one TCR beta chain sequence. Germline assignment: CDR1 SGHNT and CDR2 YENEEA. The CDR3 length is 13 residues. V dropped 2 bases and J dropped 6 bases, with 8 bases sitting between them. This specimen comes from a study of blood T cell repertoires in COVID-19. Study-wide background: Sites across the United States, Italy and Spain contributed samples from acute and convalescent COVID-19.

In the study's own analysis: Researchers report that nucleated cell counts were estimated from reference gene primer amplification. Here immunoSEQ multiplex PCR was the method, and the copy in TCRdb shows in-frame clones only, minus some. D and trimming come from the DNA, and the V and J calls and clone size come from that table. The top ten hold about 9.7% of the sample, which has 200,000 to 250,000 clones, approximately 80% seen once. This chain uses TRBV11-3 with TRBJ2-1, with D perhaps matching TRBD2 (7 bases). Source material: peripheral blood. The source is a man aged 45-65 years with active or convalescent COVID-19. Written as DNA, the CDR3 is TGTGCCAGCAGCTTAAGGGGGGGCAATGAGCAGTTCTTC. Translated, it gives CASSLRGGNEQFF.